This T cell receptor (beta chain) comes out of a study of Ad26.COV2.S vaccination and SARS-CoV-2 variants. As for the study in general: The COV1001 Ad26.COV2.S trial arm included the donor.

Germline-derived CDR1 and CDR2 are SGHTA and FQGNSA. The CDR3 is made up of 16 amino acids. V lost 3 bases and J lost 3, with 16 bases in between. The protocol was immunoSEQ multiplex PCR, while the TCRdb copy is restricted to in-frame clones and leaves out a portion. The table records 350,000 to 450,000 clones, about 90% of them present only once. This sample's treatment: around 19 received Ad26.COV2.S at low or high dose, single or two shots; about 5 received placebo; per-sample allocation not given. The investigators took samples on day 63 after the first vaccine or placebo injection. Sample: peripheral blood, taken in a trial of Ad26.COV2.S vaccine versus placebo. The genes are TRBV7-2 and TRBJ2-3, with a weak D call TRBD2 (7 bases). This clonotype was obtained from a person between 18 and 65 years old who received the Ad26.COV2.S COVID-19 vaccine or a placebo. The CDR3, as DNA: TGTGCCAGCAGCTTGGGAAGGGGGGGTTTAACAGATACGCAGTATTTT. Amino acid sequence: CASSLGRGGLTDTQYF.